Listed below are T cell receptor beta chains from one sample, sequenced in a study of CXCR3-negative and CXCR3-positive naive CD8 T cells. After re-calling the 5' RACE reads, TCRdb lists one entry per CDR3 protein, DNA absent. The sample has around 88,000 distinct CDR3 sequences; the top ten hold less than 1%. Sequenced: naive CXCR3+ CD8+ T cells from blood. Source of these receptors: a human donor in good health. Some clones in this sample may be carry-over from other donors' samples. The CDR3 runs from the conserved cysteine through the conserved F or W.

CASSLRLGSEQFF	TRBJ2-1	TRBV4-2
CASSPVMNTEAFF	TRBJ1-1	TRBV4-3
CASSIDSSGANVLTF	TRBJ2-6	TRBV5-4
CASSYGVTNYGYTF	TRBJ1-2	TRBV6-2/TRBV6-3
CASSSLPGELFF	TRBJ2-2	TRBV28
CASERGTRDYYEQYF	TRBJ2-7	TRBV2
CASSSFGRMNYEQYF	TRBJ2-7	TRBV5-6
CSAWIQGNLYEQYF	TRBJ2-7	TRBV20-1
CASSPRQTYEQYF	TRBJ2-7	TRBV27
CASSQTADYEQYF	TRBJ2-7	TRBV14
CASSSSANVLTF	TRBJ2-6	TRBV12-3/TRBV12-4
CASSKAGFSYEQYF	TRBJ2-7	TRBV21-1
CASSSLNSDEQYF	TRBJ2-7	TRBV6-6
CSARDRIDGHYNEQFF	TRBJ2-1	TRBV20-1
CSVDDSRGGYGYTF	TRBJ1-2	TRBV29-1
CASTTLYNEQFF	TRBJ2-1	TRBV19
CASSFSPGPKNIQYF	TRBJ2-4	TRBV28
CSVDPSAQRYEQYF	TRBJ2-7	TRBV20-1
CASRPIIAGATVDTQYF	TRBJ2-3	TRBV28
CASSFPPGAAGSYEQYF	TRBJ2-7	TRBV28
CASSYKKLGRRNWETQYF	TRBJ2-5	TRBV6-2/TRBV6-3
CASSQESDRGWNIQYF	TRBJ2-4	TRBV4-1
CSENSPDTDTQYF	TRBJ2-3	TRBV29-1
CSAPGLLLGETQYF	TRBJ2-5	TRBV20-1
CAWSPGGGSGNTIYF	TRBJ1-3	TRBV30
CASSFRGDHGYTF	TRBJ1-2	TRBV28
CSAPARANEQFF	TRBJ2-1	TRBV20-1
CSADGSGGGYTDTQYF	TRBJ2-3	TRBV20-1
CASCRLAGAYNEQFF	TRBJ2-1	TRBV19
CASSHSGQPQHF	TRBJ1-5	TRBV25-1
CSARYLGGQELASTDTQYF	TRBJ2-3	TRBV20-1
CATSDPRDRGFGELFF	TRBJ2-2	TRBV24-1
CAISKGVETEAFF	TRBJ1-1	TRBV10-3
CASGTGTVTEAFF	TRBJ1-1	TRBV5-5
CASSPGGPEAFF	TRBJ1-1	TRBV7-9
CSARPQGSGANNEQFF	TRBJ2-1	TRBV20-1
CATQHNVAGELFF	TRBJ2-2	TRBV24-1
CASSRDPPQEQFF	TRBJ2-1	TRBV28
CASSLMGYEQYF	TRBJ2-7	TRBV5-5
CASTEHRDREDGYTF	TRBJ1-2	TRBV6-2/TRBV6-3
CASSPGTGSWVQFF	TRBJ2-1	TRBV7-7
CASSFIDNQGTQYF	TRBJ2-5	TRBV28